This T cell receptor (beta chain) originates from a study of radiation and T cells in renal cell carcinoma. The study's findings and limits: From baseline, blood top tumor clonotypes peaked at 2 weeks post-radiation.

Regarding this clone: The antigen is unknown.

Clones were read by immunoSEQ multiplex PCR, and TCRdb kept only the in-frame ones, dropping some. The table records under 150,000 clones, approximately 75% of them present only once. Noted time point: blood 2 weeks post-SBRT. Treatment given: 15 Gy SBRT to primary tumor, nephrectomy 4 weeks later. Blood was sampled at baseline, 2 weeks and 4 weeks after SBRT. V gave up 3 bases and J gave up 1 base, with 6 bases separating them. This CDR3 region has 13 residues. Looked up from germline, CDR1 is SGHNT and CDR2 is YYREEE (reference sequence). The input for sequencing was blood, taken from a patient whose treatment included radiotherapy and nephrectomy. The chain combines TRBV5-4 with TRBJ2-3; D is ambiguous. This clonotype originated in an older woman with renal cell carcinoma. The CDR3 DNA follows: TGTGCCAGCAGCTCGATAGGCACAGATACGCAGTATTTT. This sequence encodes CASSSIGTDTQYF.